This TCR beta chain was found in a study of T cell changes during pregnancy in multiple sclerosis. Between the trimmed V and J ends, which lost 2 bases and 3 bases, there was a span of 8 bases. There are 14 residues in the CDR3. CDR1 is MGHRA, CDR2 YSYEKL, per germline. Clones were read by immunoSEQ multiplex PCR, and TCRdb kept only the in-frame ones, dropping some. The sample yields around 45,000 clones, 75% to 90% seen once. The V and J genes are TRBV4-1 and TRBJ2-1; D not certain. This TCR was sampled from a female donor with multiple sclerosis, enrolled in a pregnancy study. Sequencing was performed on CD8+ T cells from peripheral blood mononuclear cells, taken in the second trimester of pregnancy. The CDR3 nucleotides read TGCGCCAGCAGCCAACGGTCAAGCTACAATGAGCAGTTCTTC. Protein: CASSQRSSYNEQFF.